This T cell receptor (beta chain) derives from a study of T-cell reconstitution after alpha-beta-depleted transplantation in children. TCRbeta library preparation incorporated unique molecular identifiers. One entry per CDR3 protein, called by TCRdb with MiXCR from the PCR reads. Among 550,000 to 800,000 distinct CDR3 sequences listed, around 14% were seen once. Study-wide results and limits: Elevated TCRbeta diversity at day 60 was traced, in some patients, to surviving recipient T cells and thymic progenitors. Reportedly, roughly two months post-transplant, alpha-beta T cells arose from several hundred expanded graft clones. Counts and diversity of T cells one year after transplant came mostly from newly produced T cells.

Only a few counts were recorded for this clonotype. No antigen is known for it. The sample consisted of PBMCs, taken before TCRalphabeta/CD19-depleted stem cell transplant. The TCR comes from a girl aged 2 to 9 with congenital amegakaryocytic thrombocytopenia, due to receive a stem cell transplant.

CDR3 amino acids: CSVARLAGAGEETQYF. As DNA, the CDR3 is TGCAGCGTTGCACGACTAGCGGGAGCAGGGGAAGAGACCCAGTACTTC. V is TRBV29-1 and J is TRBJ2-5; the match to TRBD2 covers 12 bases. With V trimmed by 4 bases and J by 3 bases, 9 bases remained unmatched. Per the germline V gene, CDR1 is SQVTM and CDR2 is ANQGSEA. The CDR3 has 16 residues.